This TCR beta chain was recorded in a study of response to subunit inactivated influenza vaccine (dated by TCRdb to the late 2010s). About the investigation overall: To follow how T cells responded to a trivalent subunit inactivated influenza vaccine, the researchers relied on deep quantitative profiling of the T cell receptor repertoire.

The method was RT-PCR. Instrument used: Illumina HiSeq 2500. TCRdb reworked the public reads: Q25 trimming with fastp, MiXCR clone assembly, productive beta chains retained. All rows with the same CDR3 protein become a single entry with the most common DNA and genes. The sample table contains around 650,000 distinct CDR3 sequences; only one count was recorded for more than 15% of them. The ten largest clones capture roughly 10% of the sample. With respect to this clonotype: Its binding antigen is unknown. Base quality data are lacking; no much larger clone is found one base away.

The CDR3 holds 10 amino acids from the cysteine to the phenylalanine. This entry keeps only the CDR3 DNA: 30 bases, framed from base 1. CDR1 and CDR2 are read off the germline V gene as SQVTM and ANQGSEA. Trimming takes 8 bases from V and 0 bases from J, and the germline ends sit 3 bases apart. The paper's findings and limits, for the study overall: It was suggested by the authors that each seasonal influenza vaccination may recruit only a limited number of new T cells.

The source was PBMCs from blood, collected roughly 12 days after vaccination. This receptor was taken from a man aged 50-60 years who received an inactivated influenza vaccine. Donor details come from another sample of the same person, matched by shared clones. This receptor chain uses TRBV29-1 and TRBJ2-3; too little of a D gene remains to name it. The CDR3 reads CSHSTDTQYF. The nucleotide sequence is TGCAGCCATAGCACAGATACGCAGTATTTT.